A single sample gave rise to the 28 T cell receptor beta chains below, sequenced in a study of T cells in Graves' hyperthyroidism and ophthalmopathy. Amplification of TCR beta CDR3 regions was performed using RNA transcripts as template. A first-round RT-PCR of the TCR CDR3 used the HTBI primer set. TCRdb reprocessed the multiplex PCR reads via MiXCR and lists one record per CDR3 protein. The sample has roughly 500,000 distinct CDR3 sequences; around 50% are singletons. Sequenced sample: peripheral blood or thyroid tissue (not recorded which). Every receptor here comes from an adult woman with Graves' disease, either hyperthyroidism or ophthalmopathy (not recorded which).

The chain links TRBV7-2 to TRBJ1-1; 7 bases map to TRBD1. The V segment lost 4 bases and the J segment 7 bases; nucleotides outside the gene matches: 6. The CDR3 loop spans 13 amino acids. CDR1 is SGHTA, CDR2 FQGNSA, per germline. DNA of the CDR3: TGTGCCAGCAGCTGGGAGACAGGGTTTGAAGCTTTCTTT. Residues: CASSWETGFEAFF.

A remark on this clonotype: The junction shows a germline mismatch at one end, possibly a read error. The chain has TRBV10-3 and TRBJ1-2; 8 nucleotides align to TRBD1. Germline V gives CDR1 ENHRY, CDR2 SYGVKD. This CDR3 comprises 17 residues. The CDR3 loop reads CASSLGDRSYIDYGYTF. In DNA form, the CDR3 reads TGTGCCAGCAGTTTGGGGGACAGGTCTTACATTGACTATGGCTACACCTTC.

This clonotype was seen only a few times. A read error may be the cause here, since a much bigger clone is one base away. V gene TRBV5-1 combines with J gene TRBJ2-7, with D unresolved. Germline CDR1 reads SGHRS; CDR2 reads YFSETQ. The CDR3 is 14 amino acids. The DNA for the CDR3 is TGCACCAGCAGCAACTTACAAGGCTCCTACGAGCAGTACTTC. Encoded protein: CTSSNLQGSYEQYF.

CDR3 protein: CATSNLWDREETQYF. CDR3 DNA: TGTGCCACCAGCAACCTCTGGGACAGAGAAGAGACCCAGTACTTC. The chain has TRBV24-1 and TRBJ2-5, with TRBD1 matching 7 bases. Germline V gene lookup returns CDR1 KGHDR and CDR2 SFDVKD. This CDR3 has 15 residues. The V segment lost 7 bases and the J segment 3 bases; nucleotides outside the gene matches: 10.

This clonotype was found many times. The chain employs TRBV12-3 or TRBV12-4 and TRBJ1-3; D unclear. The CDR3 spans 14 residues. V was clipped by 3 bases and J by 2 bases, with 8 bases between them. The CDR3 coding sequence is TGTGCCAGCAGTTTCCTTCCCGCTGGAAACACCATATATTTT. This translates into CASSFLPAGNTIYF.

Of note for this clonotype: Given a much more abundant clone one base away, this may be a read error. The chain joins TRBV10-3 to TRBJ2-1, with 8 nucleotides matching TRBD2. This CDR3 has 16 amino acids. Germline CDR1 ENHRY, CDR2 SYGVKD. DNA of the CDR3: TGTGCCAGCAGTTACGCGGCGGGAGGAGTCTACAGTGAGCAGTTCTTC. Its translation is CASSYAAGGVYSEQFF.

This clonotype was found a few times. The V gene is TRBV10-3, the J gene TRBJ2-3; D perhaps matches TRBD1 (6 bases). V gave up 5 bases and J gave up 4 bases, with 10 bases separating them. This CDR3 has 13 amino acids. Germline CDR1 ENHRY, CDR2 SYGVKD. This CDR3 is CAISLGGSDTQYF. The CDR3 DNA is TGTGCCATCAGTCTAGGGGGTTCAGATACGCAGTATTTT.

This clonotype was recorded many times. The chain has TRBV28 and TRBJ1-1; D unresolved. This CDR3 has 14 residues. The V gene lost 2 bases and the J gene lost 0 bases, with 7 bases spanning the gap. The V gene's germline CDR1 is MDHEN and CDR2 SYDVKM. CDR3 in DNA: TGTGCCAGCAGTTTAATACAAATGAACACTGAAGCTTTCTTT. This sequence encodes CASSLIQMNTEAFF.

This clonotype was seen repeatedly, ten times or more. The V gene is TRBV7-2, the J gene TRBJ2-7; tentatively, D is TRBD1 (6 bases). CDR3 length: 14 residues. V gave up 3 bases and J gave up 7 bases, with 16 bases separating them. Looked up from germline, CDR1 is SGHTA and CDR2 is FQGNSA. CDR3 protein: CASSFNGRGREQYF. As DNA, the CDR3 is TGTGCCAGCAGCTTTAACGGCAGGGGACGAGAGCAGTACTTC.

The V call is TRBV28, the J call TRBJ1-2; D gene uncertain. The CDR3 extends over 13 amino acids. V lost 5 bases to trimming and J lost 7 bases, with 14 bases between them. CDR1 is MDHEN and CDR2 is SYDVKM in the germline V gene. The CDR3 DNA sequence: TGTGCCAGCAGTCAATTCGACGGACGTGGCTACACCTTC. Translating it yields CASSQFDGRGYTF.

The V call is TRBV6-6, the J call TRBJ1-4; unclear D gene. The ends were cut back, 5 bases at V and 8 bases at J, with 12 bases in the middle. CDR1 MNHNY and CDR2 SVGAGI come from the germline V gene (reference sequence). This CDR3 is 13 amino acids long. CDR3 loop: CASSTAPGEKLFF. The CDR3 DNA follows: TGTGCCAGCAGTACCGCCCCGGGAGAAAAACTGTTTTTT.

The J gene is TRBJ2-5, the V gene TRBV12-3 or TRBV12-4, with no clear D. V was pared by 3 bases and J by 5 bases, with 7 bases between. This CDR3 spans 12 amino acids. CDR3 in DNA: TGTGCCAGCAGTTTCTTGGGCGAGACCCAGTACTTC. This gives the protein CASSFLGETQYF.

This clonotype was observed many times. The chain employs TRBV19 and TRBJ1-5, with 8 bases lining up with TRBD1. CDR3 length equals 16 residues. V was clipped by 4 bases and J by 4 bases; unmatched bases: 9. CDR1 is LNHDA, CDR2 SQIVND, per germline (reference sequence). In DNA, the CDR3 is TGTGCCAGTAGTAGGTACGACAGGGGTATAAATCAGCCCCAGCATTTT. Its translation is CASSRYDRGINQPQHF.

The J gene is TRBJ1-5, the V gene TRBV10-3, with 8 bases lining up with TRBD1. The CDR3 sequence is 14 residues long. The trim removed 11 bases at V and 5 bases at J, leaving 11 bases unmatched. Germline V lookup: CDR1 ENHRY, CDR2 SYGVKD. The CDR3 sequence is CAASGTGWDQPQHF. DNA of the CDR3: TGTGCCGCCTCAGGGACAGGTTGGGATCAGCCCCAGCATTTT.

The rearrangement uses TRBV2 and TRBJ2-5; 16 bases fit TRBD2. The CDR3 contains 17 residues. CDR1 and CDR2 from the germline V gene are SNHLY and FYNNEI. The ends lost 8 bases at V and 5 bases at J; junction bases unmatched: 11. The CDR3 loop reads CASRGLAGGPGMETQYF. Written as DNA, the CDR3 is TGTGCCAGCCGGGGACTAGCGGGAGGGCCCGGGATGGAGACCCAGTACTTC.

V gene TRBV20-1 combines with J gene TRBJ1-6, with D possibly matching TRBD1 (6 bases). The CDR3 is 13 amino acids. Trimming removed 3 bases from V and 7 bases from J, with 10 bases in between. Germline lookup yields CDR1 DFQATT and CDR2 SNEGSKA (reference sequence). CDR3 in amino acids: CSASTQGNSPLHF. For the CDR3, the DNA is TGCAGTGCTAGCACGCAGGGGAATTCACCCCTCCACTTT.

At least ten counts were recorded for this clonotype. The chain joins TRBV5-1 to TRBJ2-7, with 9 bases aligning to TRBD1. Germline V gives CDR1 SGHRS, CDR2 YFSETQ. J lost 2 bases, V lost 0 bases, and 6 bases had no gene match. The CDR3 runs to 16 residues. The CDR3 nucleotides read TGCGCCAGCAGCTTGGCCTGGGGGACAGGGCCCTACGAGCAGTACTTC. Translation: CASSLAWGTGPYEQYF.

The chain has TRBV19 and TRBJ2-7; possibly TRBD1 for D (6 bases). Germline V gene data show CDR1 as LNHDA and CDR2 as SQIVND (reference sequence). This CDR3 comprises 11 residues. With 10 bases removed from V and 6 bases from J, the gap between germline ends came to 13 bases. CDR3 region: CATTTGIEQYF. As DNA, the CDR3 is TGTGCCACCACGACAGGAATCGAGCAGTACTTC. Drawing the rest from reference TRBV19 and TRBJ2-7, the complete variable domain is DGGITQSPKYLFRKEGQNVTLSCEQNLNHDAMYWYRQDPGQGLRLIYYSQIVNDFQKGDIAEGYSVSREKKESFPLTVTSAQKNPTAFYLCATTTGIEQYFGPGTRLTVT.

This clonotype has only a few counts. The chain links TRBV2 to TRBJ1-1; D possibly corresponds to TRBD1 (6 bases). Germline-derived CDR1 and CDR2 are SNHLY and FYNNEI. Trimming pared 0 bases from V and 7 bases from J, leaving 15 bases between. This CDR3 has 15 amino acids. In nucleotides, the CDR3 is TGTGCCAGCAGTGAAGCAAACGGGGGGCTAGGTGAAGCTTTCTTT. This translates into CASSEANGGLGEAFF.

The sample holds many counts of this clonotype. The chain has TRBV20-1 and TRBJ1-5, with a weak D call TRBD1 (5 bases). The germline V gene has CDR1 DFQATT and CDR2 SNEGSKA (reference sequence). The CDR3 extends over 14 amino acids. The ends were cut back, 4 bases at V and 4 bases at J, with 14 bases in the middle. This chain's CDR3 is CSATPRDPNQPQHF. CDR3 nucleotide sequence: TGCAGTGCTACACCCCGGGACCCTAATCAGCCCCAGCATTTT.

The chain joins TRBV29-1 to TRBJ2-7, with 7 bases fitting TRBD1. The length of the CDR3 is 11 residues. V shed 4 bases and J 6 bases; nucleotides not matched to a gene: 3. Germline CDR1 is SQVTM and CDR2 is ANQGSEA. The CDR3 here is CSVGTGVEQYF. DNA for the CDR3: TGCAGCGTTGGTACAGGGGTCGAGCAGTACTTC.

This sequence joins TRBV7-9 and TRBJ1-4; 7 nucleotides align to TRBD1. The trim removed 5 bases at V and 4 bases at J, leaving 7 bases unmatched. CDR1 SEHNR and CDR2 FQNEAQ come from the germline V gene (reference sequence). This CDR3 is 15 amino acids long. The CDR3 protein is CASSRDRELNEKLFF. The CDR3 DNA sequence: TGTGCCAGCAGCCGCGACAGGGAACTTAATGAAAAACTGTTTTTT.

The chain recombines TRBV7-9 with TRBJ1-1; D not certain. Between the trimmed V and J ends, which lost 1 base and 7 bases, there was a span of 7 bases. From germline, CDR1 is SEHNR and CDR2 FQNEAQ (reference sequence). The CDR3 is 12 residues long. For the CDR3, the DNA is TGTGCCAGCAGCTTAGTCCGGGGTGAAGCTTTCTTT. Encoded protein: CASSLVRGEAFF.

This clonotype has a handful of counts. The V gene is TRBV11-2, the J gene TRBJ1-2; D is possibly TRBD1 (5 bases). This CDR3 region has 14 residues. V was shortened by 5 bases and J by 3 bases, with 13 bases between the two germline ends. The germline CDR1 and CDR2 sequences are SGHAT and FQNNGV. CDR3 loop: CASSGGFGDYGYTF. CDR3 DNA sequence: TGTGCCAGCAGCGGGGGGTTCGGTGACTATGGCTACACCTTC.

This clonotype was recorded at least ten times. The chain combines TRBV20-1 with TRBJ2-7; TRBD1 is a possible D gene (6 bases). Germline V gene data show CDR1 as DFQATT and CDR2 as SNEGSKA (reference sequence). The CDR3 is made up of 13 amino acids. V was cut by 6 bases and J by 2 bases, with 14 bases left in between. CDR3 DNA: TGCAGTGCCGCAACAGGGCCCGCCTACGAGCAGTACTTC. Translated, it gives CSAATGPAYEQYF.

This clonotype was counted a few times. The rearrangement joins TRBV2 to TRBJ2-7; tentatively, D is TRBD2 (5 bases). Germline V gives CDR1 SNHLY, CDR2 FYNNEI. This CDR3 region has 16 residues. The V end was cut by 0 bases, the J end by 2 bases, with 14 bases between. DNA for the CDR3: TGTGCCAGCAGTGAAGCGGGAGCTTATCTCACCTACGAGCAGTACTTC. The encoded protein is CASSEAGAYLTYEQYF.

This clonotype occurred many times. The rearrangement links TRBV7-3 to TRBJ1-1; 7 nucleotides align to TRBD1. Germline trimming cut 6 bases from V and 3 bases from J; bases unmatched to any gene: 7. Germline V lookup: CDR1 SGHTA, CDR2 FQGTGA. This CDR3 is built from 14 residues. The CDR3 reads CASSQGGGDTEAFF. The CDR3 DNA sequence: TGTGCCAGCAGTCAAGGGGGCGGGGACACTGAAGCTTTCTTT.

V gene TRBV20-1 combines with J gene TRBJ1-5; unclear D gene. The CDR3 consists of 13 residues. Germline V gene lookup returns CDR1 DFQATT and CDR2 SNEGSKA (reference sequence). The V and J ends lost 0 bases and 11 bases respectively, with 14 bases between them. The CDR3 DNA reads as TGCAGTGCTAGAGATCTTGAGGGAGAGACCCAGCATTTT. Translating gives CSARDLEGETQHF.